Presented here are 7 T cell receptor beta chains from one specimen sequenced in a study of blood T cell repertoires in COVID-19. Sequencing was performed with immunoSEQ multiplex PCR; in TCRdb, only in-frame clones are kept and a portion is missing. The sample shows around 370,000 clones, around 89% of them seen only once. Sequenced input: PBMCs or T cells enriched from blood (not recorded which). The receptors shown here come from a woman between 18 and 29 years old who had recovered from COVID-19.

This sequence joins TRBV13 and TRBJ2-7; no reliable D call. Per the germline V gene, CDR1 is PRHDT and CDR2 is FYEKMQ (reference sequence). This CDR3 has 13 residues. V lost 4 bases and J lost 7, with 14 bases in between. In nucleotides, the CDR3 is TGTGCCAGCAGCTCTAACGAACCTTGGGAGCAGTACTTC. Its translation is CASSSNEPWEQYF.

CDR3: CASSLVAGGYGYTF. CDR3 coding DNA: TGTGCCAGCAGTTTAGTAGCAGGGGGCTATGGCTACACCTTC. The J gene is TRBJ1-2, the V gene TRBV28; 7 bases agree with TRBD1. V lost 2 bases to trimming and J lost 4 bases; unmatched junction nucleotides: 4. Germline V gene sequence: CDR1 MDHEN, CDR2 SYDVKM. CDR3 size: 14 residues.

The table lists this clone with a few counts. The chain recombines TRBV6-1 with TRBJ2-5, with TRBD1 matching over 9 bases. The CDR3 spans 14 residues. CDR1 MNHNS and CDR2 SASEGT come from the germline V gene. V lost 3 bases, J lost 5 bases, and 4 bases stayed unmatched. The CDR3 nucleotides read TGTGCCAGCAGTGATGGGGACAGGGTGGAGACCCAGTACTTC. It yields the protein CASSDGDRVETQYF.

The rearrangement links TRBV19 to TRBJ1-5, with D hard to call. CDR3 length: 17 residues. CDR1 and CDR2 (germline): LNHDA, SQIVND (reference sequence). Trimming shortened V by 5 bases and J by 1 base, and 18 bases separated the two germline ends. The CDR3 sequence: CASSPPWRGKSNQPQHF. In DNA form, the CDR3 reads TGTGCCAGTAGTCCCCCTTGGAGAGGGAAAAGCAATCAGCCCCAGCATTTT.

The chain is built from TRBV7-3 and TRBJ2-3; 12 nucleotides align to TRBD2. CDR3 size: 16 residues. J lost 5 bases, V lost 3 bases, and 6 bases had no gene match. CDR1 is SGHTA and CDR2 is FQGTGA in the germline V gene. The CDR3 here is CASSFLAGGPGDTQYF. CDR3 bases: TGTGCCAGCAGCTTCCTAGCGGGGGGGCCGGGAGATACGCAGTATTTT.

J is TRBJ1-5 and V is TRBV4-1; D perhaps matches TRBD1 (6 bases). This CDR3 contains 15 residues. Per germline, CDR1 MGHRA and CDR2 YSYEKL. Trimming took 4 bases from V and 3 from J, leaving 13 bases between them. CDR3 protein: CASSPRTENNQPQHF. As DNA, the CDR3 is TGCGCCAGCAGCCCTCGGACAGAGAACAATCAGCCCCAGCATTTT.

On this clone: Other DNA variants within this sample encode the same CDR3. This sequence joins TRBV6-5 and TRBJ1-5, with D unresolved. From germline, CDR1 is MNHEY and CDR2 SVGAGI. The CDR3 totals 13 residues. Trimming took 2 bases from V and 6 from J, leaving 8 bases between them. The CDR3 region is CASSYQASQPQHF. In DNA, the CDR3 is TGTGCCAGCAGTTACCAGGCCAGTCAGCCCCAGCATTTT.